One sample yielded the 14 T cell receptor beta chains listed below, sequenced in a study of T cell changes during pregnancy in multiple sclerosis. Produced via immunoSEQ multiplex PCR; TCRdb's table is partial and in-frame only. This table holds about 55,000 clones, about 94% found once. The source material was CD8+ T cells from peripheral blood mononuclear cells, sampled after pregnancy. The receptor source for this set is a female donor with multiple sclerosis, enrolled in a pregnancy study.

The J gene is TRBJ2-3, the V gene TRBV9; D is uncertain. CDR3 length equals 15 residues. The germline V gene has CDR1 SGDLS and CDR2 YYNGEE. V lost 2 bases and J lost 4, with 14 bases in between. The CDR3 sequence is CASSVLAGQADTQYF. The CDR3 DNA follows: TGTGCCAGCAGCGTTTTGGCAGGTCAGGCAGATACGCAGTATTTT.

The chain couples TRBV2 to TRBJ2-1; D is unclear. The V end was cut by 3 bases, the J end by 4 bases, with 7 bases between. CDR3 length: 13 amino acids. Germline V lookup: CDR1 SNHLY, CDR2 FYNNEI. CDR3 protein: CASSEGFYNEQFF. The CDR3 region has the DNA TGTGCCAGCAGTGAGGGCTTTTACAATGAGCAGTTCTTC.

Relative to its sample, this clone is medium-sized. V and J are TRBV5-1 and TRBJ2-2; D unresolved. The V gene lost 2 bases and the J gene lost 7 bases, with 3 bases spanning the gap. The length of the CDR3 is 11 residues. Germline V gives CDR1 SGHRS, CDR2 YFSETQ. The CDR3, as DNA: TGCGCCAGCAGCTTCGGCGGGGAGCTGTTTTTT. Amino acids: CASSFGGELFF.

This chain links TRBV25-1 with TRBJ2-7; D remains unclear. The CDR3 extends over 11 amino acids. CDR1 and CDR2 (germline): MGHDK, SYGVNS. Trimming removed 3 bases from V and 6 bases from J, with 6 bases in between. The CDR3 DNA sequence: TGTGCCAGCAGTGACGGCGGCGAGCAGTACTTC. It specifies CASSDGGEQYF.

J is TRBJ2-7 and V is TRBV25-1; TRBD1 aligns across 9 bases. This CDR3 comprises 13 residues. Unmatched junction bases numbered 5, after V lost 6 bases and J lost 5 bases. Germline CDR1 reads MGHDK; CDR2 reads SYGVNS. CDR3 nucleotide sequence: TGTGCCAGCAGCCTGGGACAGGGCAACGAGCAGTACTTC. It specifies CASSLGQGNEQYF.

The chain links TRBV5-6 to TRBJ2-7, with 10 bases fitting TRBD1. This CDR3 has 14 residues. Germline lookup yields CDR1 SGHDT and CDR2 YYEEEE. Unmatched junction bases numbered 4, after V lost 0 bases and J lost 7 bases. The CDR3 sequence is CASSLAGTGEEQYF. In DNA form, the CDR3 reads TGTGCCAGCAGCTTGGCCGGGACAGGGGAAGAGCAGTACTTC.

The rearrangement joins TRBV4-2 to TRBJ2-3; perhaps TRBD1 as D (5 bases). CDR3 length: 15 amino acids. Trimming removed 4 bases from V and 5 bases from J, with 16 bases in between. Germline V CDR1 and CDR2: LGHNA, YNFKEQ. The DNA for the CDR3 is TGTGCCAGCAGCCTGGGGCCCGGGTCCGGAGATACGCAGTATTTT. This encodes CASSLGPGSGDTQYF.

This chain links TRBV13 with TRBJ2-7, with 7 positions matching TRBD2. V shed 1 base and J 5 bases; nucleotides not matched to a gene: 8. Germline assignment: CDR1 PRHDT and CDR2 FYEKMQ (reference sequence). The CDR3 has 15 amino acids. The CDR3 nucleotides are TGTGCCAGCAGCTTAGACGGACTAGGTGACGACGAGCAGTACTTC. Translated, it gives CASSLDGLGDDEQYF.

The rearrangement joins TRBV4-1 to TRBJ2-7, with D maybe TRBD1 (6 bases). Trimming removed 0 bases at V and 2 bases at J, with 20 bases between. CDR3 length equals 18 residues. Germline V CDR1 and CDR2: MGHRA, YSYEKL. The CDR3 loop reads CASSQDRGTYSLTYEQYF. The CDR3 nucleotides are TGCGCCAGCAGCCAAGATCGTGGGACATACTCTCTTACCTACGAGCAGTACTTC.

This chain uses TRBV10-1 with TRBJ2-2; D gene uncertain. The V gene's germline CDR1 is WNHNN and CDR2 SYGVQD (reference sequence). Deletions cut 2 bases from V and 6 bases from J, with 13 bases between. The CDR3 consists of 15 residues. In DNA form, the CDR3 reads TGCGCCAGCAGTGAGGATGGCATTCGGGCCGGGGAGCTGTTTTTT. Translated: CASSEDGIRAGELFF.

V is TRBV29-1 and J is TRBJ1-1; D remains unclear. V lost 3 bases and J lost 8, with 13 bases in between. Germline-derived CDR1 and CDR2 are SQVTM and ANQGSEA. The CDR3 length is 12 residues. Here the CDR3 reads CSVELSNGEAFF. The CDR3 coding sequence is TGCAGCGTTGAGTTGTCGAACGGGGAAGCTTTCTTT.

Written as DNA, the CDR3 is TGTGCCAGCAGCTTAGATCGGGACAACTCCTACGAGCAGTACTTC. Translation gives CASSLDRDNSYEQYF. V usage is TRBV11-3 and J usage is TRBJ2-7, with D possibly matching TRBD1 (6 bases). Between the trimmed V and J ends, which lost 0 bases and 0 bases, there was a span of 9 bases. The length of the CDR3 is 15 residues. Germline assignment: CDR1 SGHNT and CDR2 YENEEA. The whole variable domain, filled in from reference TRBV11-3 and TRBJ2-7, reads EAGVVQSPRYKIIEKKQPVAFWCNPISGHNTLYWYLQNLGQGPELLIRYENEEAVDDSQLPKDRFSAERLKGVDSTLKIQPAELGDSAVYLCASSLDRDNSYEQYFGPGTRLTVT.

The rearrangement links TRBV2 to TRBJ2-5; TRBD2 agrees at 12 bases. Germline V gene data show CDR1 as SNHLY and CDR2 as FYNNEI. The length of the CDR3 is 16 residues. After removal of 1 base from V and 5 bases from J, the junction contained 5 bases not matched to a gene. The CDR3 region is CASSEGLAGVPETQYF. CDR3 nucleotide sequence: TGTGCCAGCAGTGAAGGACTAGCGGGAGTTCCCGAGACCCAGTACTTC.

The V call is TRBV15, the J call TRBJ1-3; 7 bases agree with TRBD1. The CDR3 is made up of 14 amino acids. Germline V gives CDR1 LNHNV, CDR2 YYDKDF (reference sequence). The trim removed 9 bases at V and 0 bases at J, leaving 5 bases unmatched. The DNA of the CDR3 is TGTGCCACTCAGACAGGGTTCTCTGGAAACACCATATATTTT. Amino acid sequence: CATQTGFSGNTIYF. The whole variable domain, remainder taken from reference TRBV15 and TRBJ1-3, is DAMVIQNPRYQVTQFGKPVTLSCSQTLNHNVMYWYQQKSSQAPKLLFHYYDKDFNNEADTPDNFQSRRPNTSFCFLDIRSPGLGDTAMYLCATQTGFSGNTIYFGEGSWLTVV.